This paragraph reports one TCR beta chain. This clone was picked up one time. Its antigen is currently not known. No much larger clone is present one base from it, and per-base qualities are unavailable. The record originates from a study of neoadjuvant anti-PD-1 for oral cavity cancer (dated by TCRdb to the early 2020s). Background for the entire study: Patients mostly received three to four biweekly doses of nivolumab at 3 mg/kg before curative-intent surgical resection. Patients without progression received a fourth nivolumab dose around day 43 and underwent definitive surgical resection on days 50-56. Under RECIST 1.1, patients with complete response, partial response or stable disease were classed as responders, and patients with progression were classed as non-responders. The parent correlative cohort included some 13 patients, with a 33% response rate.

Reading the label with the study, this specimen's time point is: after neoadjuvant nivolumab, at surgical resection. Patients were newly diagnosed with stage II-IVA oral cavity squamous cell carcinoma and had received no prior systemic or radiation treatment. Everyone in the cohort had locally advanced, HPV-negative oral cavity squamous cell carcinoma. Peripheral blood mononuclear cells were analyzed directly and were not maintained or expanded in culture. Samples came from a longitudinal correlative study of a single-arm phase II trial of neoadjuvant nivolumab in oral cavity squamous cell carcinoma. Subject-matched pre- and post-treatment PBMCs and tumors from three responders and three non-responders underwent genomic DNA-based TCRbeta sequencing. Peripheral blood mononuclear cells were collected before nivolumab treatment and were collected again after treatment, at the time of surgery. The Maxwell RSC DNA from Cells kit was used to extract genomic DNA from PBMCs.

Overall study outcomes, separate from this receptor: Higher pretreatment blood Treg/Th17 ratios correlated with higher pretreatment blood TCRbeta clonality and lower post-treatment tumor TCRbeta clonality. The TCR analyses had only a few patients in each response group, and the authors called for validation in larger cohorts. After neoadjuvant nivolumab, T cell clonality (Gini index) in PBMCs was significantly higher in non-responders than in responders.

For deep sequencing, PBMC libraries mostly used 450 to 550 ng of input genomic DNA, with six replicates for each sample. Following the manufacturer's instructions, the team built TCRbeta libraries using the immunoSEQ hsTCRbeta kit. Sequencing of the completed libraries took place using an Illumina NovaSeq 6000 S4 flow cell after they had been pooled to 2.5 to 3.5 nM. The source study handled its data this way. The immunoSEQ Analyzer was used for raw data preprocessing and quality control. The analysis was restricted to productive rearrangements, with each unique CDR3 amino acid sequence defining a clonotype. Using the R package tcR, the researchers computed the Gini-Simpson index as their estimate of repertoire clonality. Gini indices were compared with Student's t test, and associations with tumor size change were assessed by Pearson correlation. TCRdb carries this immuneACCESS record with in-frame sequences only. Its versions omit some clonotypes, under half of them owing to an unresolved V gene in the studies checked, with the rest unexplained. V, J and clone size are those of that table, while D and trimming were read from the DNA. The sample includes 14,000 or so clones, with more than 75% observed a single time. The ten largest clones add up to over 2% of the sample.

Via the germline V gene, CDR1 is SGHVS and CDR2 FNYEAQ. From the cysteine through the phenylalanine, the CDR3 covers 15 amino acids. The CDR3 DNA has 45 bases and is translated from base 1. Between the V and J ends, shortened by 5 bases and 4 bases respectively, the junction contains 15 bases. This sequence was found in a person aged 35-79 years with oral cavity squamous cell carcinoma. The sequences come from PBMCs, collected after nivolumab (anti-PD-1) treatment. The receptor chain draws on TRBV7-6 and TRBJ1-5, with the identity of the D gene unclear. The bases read TGTGCCAGCAGCCGAGGACTGGCCCTGAATCAGCCCCAGCATTTT. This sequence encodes CASSRGLALNQPQHF. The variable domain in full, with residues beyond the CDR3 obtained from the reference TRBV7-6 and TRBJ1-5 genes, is GAGVSQSPRYKVTKRGQDVALRCDPISGHVSLYWYRQALGQGPEFLTYFNYEAQQDKSGLPNDRFSAERPEGSISTLTIQRTEQRDSAMYRCASSRGLALNQPQHFGDGTRLSIL.